A selection of T cell receptor beta chains follows, all from one sample in a study of blood T cell repertoires in COVID-19. Some clones are missing from TCRdb's copy, which holds only in-frame ones; the method was immunoSEQ multiplex PCR. The sample holds approximately 230,000 clones; around 88% are singletons and the top ten take roughly 6.8%. The source material was peripheral blood. These receptors came from a woman in her twenties or thirties with COVID-19, enrolled during active disease. Both conserved end residues are part of each CDR3. The D gene is left open where the match is weak. Clone size is shown for a subset of rows, as once, few, many or a class of expanded clone.

D	J	size	V	DNA	CDR3
TRBD2	TRBJ2-2	NA	TRBV19	TGTGCCAGTAGTACCCCGGGACTAGCGGGAGGGGCCGGGGAGCTGTTTTTT	CASSTPGLAGGAGELFF
TRBD2	TRBJ2-5	NA	TRBV5-5	TGTGCCAGCAGCTTTAGCGGGAGAGTCGAGACCCAGTACTTC	CASSFSGRVETQYF
TRBD2	TRBJ2-3	few	TRBV11-3	TGTGCCAGCAGTGCATCTAGCGGGAGAGCAGATACGCAGTATTTT	CASSASSGRADTQYF
NA	TRBJ1-4	NA	TRBV7-2	TGTGCCAGCAGAAGCCTTGGTAATGAAAAACTGTTTTTT	CASRSLGNEKLFF
NA	TRBJ1-2	NA	TRBV3-1/TRBV3-2	TGTGCCAGTTTACTATTTCAGGGATGCCATCATGGGTACACCTTC	CASLLFQGCHHGYTF
NA	TRBJ2-1	NA	TRBV27	TGTGCCAGCAGTTTATCCTTTGGGCGGGACCGCTACAATGAGCAGTTCTTC	CASSLSFGRDRYNEQFF
TRBD1	TRBJ1-2	NA	TRBV6-5	TGTGCCAGCAGTCCACGGACAGGAGCCTTCTATGGCTACACCTTC	CASSPRTGAFYGYTF
TRBD1	TRBJ1-4	NA	TRBV10-3	TGTGCCATCAGTGAGTCCGACAGGGCTAATGAAAAACTGTTTTTT	CAISESDRANEKLFF
TRBD2	TRBJ2-3	NA	TRBV10-1	TGCGCCAGCAGTGATTGGGGGGGACCGGGGCCGGATACGCAGTATTTT	CASSDWGGPGPDTQYF
TRBD2	TRBJ2-5	NA	TRBV27	TGTGCCAGCAGTTTCAATCAAGCGGGGGGGCCGGGAGAGACCCAGTACTTC	CASSFNQAGGPGETQYF
TRBD1	TRBJ2-7	NA	TRBV11-1	TGTGCCAGCAGCTTAGGGACAGGGCCTCGCTACGAGCAGTACTTC	CASSLGTGPRYEQYF
TRBD1	TRBJ2-2	NA	TRBV14	TGTGCCAGCAGCACTCCAGGGGGCGGGGAGCTGTTTTTT	CASSTPGGGELFF
NA	TRBJ2-1	once	TRBV27	TGTGCCAGCAGGGGGCTAGGAGTGGGGAAAAATGAGCAGTTCTTC	CASRGLGVGKNEQFF
NA	TRBJ2-1	NA	TRBV4-1	TGCGCCAGCAGCCCTTGGGGCGGGGTAAATGAGCAGTTCTTC	CASSPWGGVNEQFF
TRBD1	TRBJ1-2	NA	TRBV5-6	TGTGCCAGCCGGGACGAAAACGACAGGGGGCGATCAGCTAACTATGGCTACACCTTC	CASRDENDRGRSANYGYTF
NA	TRBJ1-6	NA	TRBV28	TGTGCCAGCAGCTTAGAGAGTCGTCCCCTCCACTTT	CASSLESRPLHF
TRBD2	TRBJ2-3	NA	TRBV28	TGTGCCAGCAAGACTAGCGGGGAGGGCACAGATACGCAGTATTTT	CASKTSGEGTDTQYF
TRBD1	TRBJ1-6	once	TRBV9	TGTGCCAGCAGCGGGACAGGGACCTATAATTCACCCCTCCACTTT	CASSGTGTYNSPLHF
NA	TRBJ1-5	NA	TRBV21-1	TGTGCCAGCAGCAAACAGCTCCGGCAGGGGGACCCAAATCAGCCCCAGCATTTT	CASSKQLRQGDPNQPQHF
TRBD2	TRBJ2-1	NA	TRBV7-2	TGTGCCAGCCAGCCGGGCGGGGGGGCCCATGAGCAGTTCTTC	CASQPGGGAHEQFF
NA	TRBJ1-2	NA	TRBV7-2	TGTGCCAGCAGCTTAGGAAAGGGCGGGTATGGCTACACCTTC	CASSLGKGGYGYTF
NA	TRBJ2-3	NA	TRBV7-9	TGTGCCAGCAGCTCGAGCGGGGATACGCAGTATTTT	CASSSSGDTQYF
TRBD1	TRBJ1-4	NA	TRBV6-6	TGTGCCAGCAGTCTCAGGGGGACTAATGAAAAACTGTTTTTT	CASSLRGTNEKLFF
TRBD1	TRBJ1-2	NA	TRBV28	TGTGCCAGCAGTTCAAGACAGGGGGCTCCTTATGGCTACACCTTC	CASSSRQGAPYGYTF
NA	TRBJ2-1	NA	TRBV9	TGTGCCAGCAGCGCGGACAATGAGCAGTTCTTC	CASSADNEQFF
TRBD1	TRBJ2-7	NA	TRBV20-1	TGCAGTGCTAGTCTGGACAGGGCAGTCGAGCAGTACTTC	CSASLDRAVEQYF
NA	TRBJ2-2	NA	TRBV27	TGTGCCAGCAGTCCCACCGGGGTGGCCGGGGAGCTGTTTTTT	CASSPTGVAGELFF
TRBD2	TRBJ2-5	NA	TRBV6-2/TRBV6-3	TGTGCCAGCAGTTACCAGACGCGGGAGATAGAGACCCAGTACTTC	CASSYQTREIETQYF
TRBD2	TRBJ2-3	NA	TRBV10-1	TGCGCCAGAGTAACCCAACGTCCGGGACTAGCGGGAGGAAGGCCACCAGATACGCAGTATTTT	CARVTQRPGLAGGRPPDTQYF
NA	TRBJ1-2	NA	TRBV18	TGTGCCAGCTCACCACCGGAATACAGGGCTAATGGCTACACCTTC	CASSPPEYRANGYTF
TRBD1	TRBJ1-1	NA	TRBV11-2	TGTGCCAGCAGCCTCGTGGACAGGTCGATGAACACTGAAGCTTTCTTT	CASSLVDRSMNTEAFF
NA	TRBJ2-2	NA	TRBV19	TGTGCCAGCAATAGATTCTGGAACACCGGGGAGCTGTTTTTT	CASNRFWNTGELFF
TRBD2	TRBJ2-1	NA	TRBV6-5	TGTGCCAGCGGGACTACCGAGTTGGGTGAGCAGTTCTTC	CASGTTELGEQFF
NA	TRBJ2-5	NA	TRBV7-9	TGTGCCAGCAGCCTACAGGCTCCCCAAGAGACCCAGTACTTC	CASSLQAPQETQYF
NA	TRBJ1-5	NA	TRBV12-5	TGTGCTAGTGGTTTGACAGCTTCCTGGATCGAAAGCAATCAGCCCCAGCATTTT	CASGLTASWIESNQPQHF
NA	TRBJ1-2	NA	TRBV30	TGTGCCTGGGGCCTCGATGGGAGGGACCCCTATGGCTACACCTTC	CAWGLDGRDPYGYTF
TRBD1	TRBJ1-2	NA	TRBV28	TGTGCCAGCAGGCCCAACGGACAGGGCCAAGAATTC	CASRPNGQGQEF
NA	TRBJ2-1	once	TRBV7-6	TGTGCCAGCATCGGATACGGGAGCCCCTACAATGAGCAGTTCTTC	CASIGYGSPYNEQFF
NA	TRBJ2-2	few	TRBV29-1	TGCAGCGTTAGCCTGCTGAACACCGGGGAGCTGTTTTTT	CSVSLLNTGELFF
TRBD2	TRBJ2-1	NA	TRBV6-5	TGTGCCAGCACCTCACTAGCGGGGGCCTACAATGAGCAGTTCTTC	CASTSLAGAYNEQFF
TRBD1	TRBJ2-5	once	TRBV19	TGTGCCAGTAGTACGACAGGGGGACCGCAAGAGACCCAGTACTTC	CASSTTGGPQETQYF
TRBD2	TRBJ2-2	few	TRBV5-6	TGTGCCAGCAGCTTGGACGGGAGGATTTTCACCGGGGAGCTGTTTTTT	CASSLDGRIFTGELFF
TRBD2	TRBJ2-3	NA	TRBV7-2	TGTGCCAGCAGCTTTAGCGGGGGACGGCGCTTCACAGATACGCAGTATTTT	CASSFSGGRRFTDTQYF
NA	TRBJ1-3	NA	TRBV2	TGTGCCAGCAGTACAGACCCCGGAAACACCATATATTTT	CASSTDPGNTIYF
NA	TRBJ1-1	NA	TRBV5-1	TGCGCCAGCAGCTTGGTGGGGAGCGGGCATACTGAAGCTTTCTTT	CASSLVGSGHTEAFF
TRBD1	TRBJ1-2	few	TRBV18	TGTGCCAGCTCACCACCGAGGGGACAGGGGAACTATGGCTACACCTTC	CASSPPRGQGNYGYTF
NA	TRBJ2-1	NA	TRBV13	TGTGCCAGCAGCTTAGCCCCGACACCAGACAATGAGCAGTTCTTC	CASSLAPTPDNEQFF
NA	TRBJ1-1	NA	TRBV7-9	TGTGCCAGCACCCACAGAGACAGGGAAGCTTTCTTT	CASTHRDREAFF
TRBD1	TRBJ1-5	NA	TRBV2	TGTGCCAGCAGGGGACAGGACGCTAATGTCAATCAGCCCCAGCATTTT	CASRGQDANVNQPQHF
TRBD2	TRBJ2-3	NA	TRBV7-9	TGTGCCAGCAGCACGACTAGCGGGACCCCAGATACGCAGTATTTT	CASSTTSGTPDTQYF
TRBD1	TRBJ2-1	NA	TRBV5-1	TGCGCCAGCGACCAGGGGGTAAGCAACAATGAGCAGTTCTTC	CASDQGVSNNEQFF
TRBD2	TRBJ2-3	NA	TRBV18	TGTGCCAGCTCACCTACCGGGACTAGCGGGCCCACAGATACGCAGTATTTT	CASSPTGTSGPTDTQYF
TRBD1	TRBJ1-6	NA	TRBV4-3	TGCGCCAGCAGCCAAGGAGGGACAGGGAATTCACCCCTCCACTTT	CASSQGGTGNSPLHF
NA	TRBJ1-6	few	TRBV7-9	TGTGCCAGCAGCTTAGTGACTCGGGGTTCACCCCTCCACTTT	CASSLVTRGSPLHF